There are a few counts of the clone carrying this T cell receptor (beta chain). Its antigen is as yet unknown. CDR1 is KGHDR, CDR2 SFDVKD, per germline. Trimming stripped 6 bases from V and 4 bases from J, with 15 bases between. The CDR3 length is 15 residues. MiXCR was run by TCRdb on the 5' RACE reads, yielding one entry per CDR3 protein. In the table there are 350,000 to 500,000 distinct CDR3 sequences, 20% to 30% of which are singletons. The data derive from a study of T-cell memory formation after mild COVID-19. For the study at large: Each donor largely had its own TCR clusters.

Notes on the study in general: CD8+ contracting clones occupied EMRA, while CD4+ ones occupied mainly CM and EM. SARS-CoV-2 specificity was not confirmed for second-wave clones peaking on day 37.

The receptor comes from an adult woman who had mild COVID-19 (a few samples of this study predate the infection). Cell type and time point are not known. Sequenced input: PBMCs or a T cell subset sorted from them (not recorded which). This chain uses TRBV24-1 with TRBJ2-1; D might be TRBD2 (5 bases). This chain's CDR3 is CATSSWPAAYNEQFF. The CDR3 DNA follows: TGTGCCACCAGTTCGTGGCCAGCGGCTTACAATGAGCAGTTCTTC.